Sequencing of this T cell receptor (beta chain) was carried out in a study of T cells after yellow fever vaccination. General observations from the study: Peaking faster, on day 5 versus 15, the secondary response was nonetheless weaker. The booster saw the reappearance of most primary-vaccination clones (about 95% CD4, roughly 87% CD8).

The CDR3 extends over 14 amino acids. J lost 7 bases, V lost 2 bases, and 2 bases had no gene match. Germline CDR1 and CDR2: SGHKS and YYEKEE (reference sequence). A universal primer site and UMIs were added as TCR cDNA was made by 5'RACE template switching. In TCRdb, the 5' RACE reads were re-called with MiXCR into one record per CDR3 protein. This table holds more than 65,000 distinct CDR3 sequences, 5.5% to 7.5% found once. This clonotype occurred many times. Its antigen remains unidentified. The material was CD4+ T cells sorted from PBMCs, obtained less than 16 days after the first yellow fever vaccination. This chain uses TRBV5-5 with TRBJ1-6; TRBD1 aligns across 8 bases. This TCR came from a man between 18 and 35 years old who received the YFV17D yellow fever vaccine. CDR3 loop: CASSFPGGNSPLHF. The CDR3 nucleotides are TGTGCCAGCAGCTTCCCAGGGGGCAATTCACCCCTCCACTTT.